A selection of T cell receptor beta chains follows, all from one sample in a study of T cells in Graves' hyperthyroidism and ophthalmopathy. TCRdb recomputed calls from the multiplex PCR reads with MiXCR, one row per CDR3 protein. Of fewer than 500,000 distinct CDR3 sequences in the sample, roughly 14% were seen once. The sequenced sample was blood. These receptors originate from a man in his late teens or twenties with Graves' ophthalmopathy. CDR3s include the opening cysteine and the closing phenylalanine or tryptophan. The D gene is left open where the match is weak. The size of a clone is reported for some rows only, either as once, few or many, or as a class for expanded clones.

cdr3_nt cdr3_aa v_call clone_size d_call j_call
TGTGCCAGCAGCACAGGGGAAATAAAGACCCAGTACTTC CASSTGEIKTQYF TRBV11-2 many TRBD1 TRBJ2-5
TGTGCCAGCAGTTTAGCGACAGGAGGCCTCGGCTATGGCTACACCTTC CASSLATGGLGYGYTF TRBV12-3/TRBV12-4 many - TRBJ1-2
TGTGCCAGTATGCGTCGGGGACAGTTCTCTGGAAACACCATATATTTT CASMRRGQFSGNTIYF TRBV19 - TRBD1 TRBJ1-3
TGTGCCAGTAAGGAGCAGGGTTTCTACGAGCAGTACTTC CASKEQGFYEQYF TRBV19 - - TRBJ2-7
TGTGCCTGTGGCTGGGGAGAGACCTACAATGAGCAGTTCTTC CACGWGETYNEQFF TRBV12-3/TRBV12-4 many - TRBJ2-1
TGTGCCAGCAGCCTTGGCGGGGGGCCCGCTGGAAACACCATATATTTT CASSLGGGPAGNTIYF TRBV3-1 few - TRBJ1-3
TGTGCCAGCAGTGTCGCGGCGGAACCGCACGAGCAGTACTTC CASSVAAEPHEQYF TRBV2 - - TRBJ2-7
TGTGCCATCAGCGAGGGGGAGACCCAGTACTTC CAISEGETQYF TRBV10-3 - - TRBJ2-5
TGTGCCAGCAGCCGGGCCCGGTCCGGGACACCCGGCAGAGAGACCCAGTACTTC CASSRARSGTPGRETQYF TRBV3-1 many - TRBJ2-5
TGTGCCAGCACGGGCCAGGGGCCTCAGCCCCAGCATTTT CASTGQGPQPQHF TRBV6-2/TRBV6-3 many - TRBJ1-5
TGTGCCACTGGACTAGCGGGAGGAAATGAGCAGTTCTTC CATGLAGGNEQFF TRBV6-2/TRBV6-3 many TRBD2 TRBJ2-1
TGTGCCAGCAGCTCTGGGACAGCCAGCTCCTACGAGCAGTACTTC CASSSGTASSYEQYF TRBV7-9 - TRBD1 TRBJ2-7
TGTGCCAGCAGCGAGACGGGACTAGCGGGAGTAATCGAGCAGTACTTC CASSETGLAGVIEQYF TRBV9 many TRBD2 TRBJ2-7
TGTGCCAGCAGTTTAGGGGCCTTCGCTGAAGCTTTCTTT CASSLGAFAEAFF TRBV27 many - TRBJ1-1
TGTGCCAGCAGCTCCGGGGGAGGCCAAACGGGTGAGCAGTTCTTC CASSSGGGQTGEQFF TRBV9 - - TRBJ2-1
TGTGCCAGCAGCTTAGCGGGGGGCGCCGGCAATGAGCAGTTCTTC CASSLAGGAGNEQFF TRBV7-2 many - TRBJ2-1
TGTGCCAGCAGTTGGAACATAGCGGGGCAAGAGACCCAGTACTTC CASSWNIAGQETQYF TRBV6-1 many TRBD2 TRBJ2-5
TGTGCCATCGCGTCGGGGCAGCCGGTCGGTGAGCAGTTCTTC CAIASGQPVGEQFF TRBV10-3 many - TRBJ2-1
TGTGCCAGCAGCCCACAAGGGACGCCCTCTGGAAACACCATATATTTT CASSPQGTPSGNTIYF TRBV7-9 - - TRBJ1-3
TGTGCCATCAGTGAGTCCCATAGCGGGGGGGCAAGCGAGCAGTACTTC CAISESHSGGASEQYF TRBV10-3 many TRBD2 TRBJ2-7
TGCGCCAGCAGCCATATGGGGACAGGGGGCTACTCTGGAAACACCATATATTTT CASSHMGTGGYSGNTIYF TRBV4-1 few TRBD1 TRBJ1-3
TGTGCCACAACTACAGGGGACCTATACAATGAGCAGTTCTTC CATTTGDLYNEQFF TRBV19 - TRBD1 TRBJ2-1
TGTGCCAGCAGCTGGGCGGGTGGGGGTGGCACTACCTATGGCTACACCTTC CASSWAGGGGTTYGYTF TRBV5-6 few - TRBJ1-2
TGTGCCAGCAGCCTCATGGTGACCCTTCTCGGCGGGGAGCTGTTTTTT CASSLMVTLLGGELFF TRBV7-2 few - TRBJ2-2
TGTGCCAGCAGTCCCCGACTCTTTTACACAGATACGCAGTATTTT CASSPRLFYTDTQYF TRBV27 many - TRBJ2-3